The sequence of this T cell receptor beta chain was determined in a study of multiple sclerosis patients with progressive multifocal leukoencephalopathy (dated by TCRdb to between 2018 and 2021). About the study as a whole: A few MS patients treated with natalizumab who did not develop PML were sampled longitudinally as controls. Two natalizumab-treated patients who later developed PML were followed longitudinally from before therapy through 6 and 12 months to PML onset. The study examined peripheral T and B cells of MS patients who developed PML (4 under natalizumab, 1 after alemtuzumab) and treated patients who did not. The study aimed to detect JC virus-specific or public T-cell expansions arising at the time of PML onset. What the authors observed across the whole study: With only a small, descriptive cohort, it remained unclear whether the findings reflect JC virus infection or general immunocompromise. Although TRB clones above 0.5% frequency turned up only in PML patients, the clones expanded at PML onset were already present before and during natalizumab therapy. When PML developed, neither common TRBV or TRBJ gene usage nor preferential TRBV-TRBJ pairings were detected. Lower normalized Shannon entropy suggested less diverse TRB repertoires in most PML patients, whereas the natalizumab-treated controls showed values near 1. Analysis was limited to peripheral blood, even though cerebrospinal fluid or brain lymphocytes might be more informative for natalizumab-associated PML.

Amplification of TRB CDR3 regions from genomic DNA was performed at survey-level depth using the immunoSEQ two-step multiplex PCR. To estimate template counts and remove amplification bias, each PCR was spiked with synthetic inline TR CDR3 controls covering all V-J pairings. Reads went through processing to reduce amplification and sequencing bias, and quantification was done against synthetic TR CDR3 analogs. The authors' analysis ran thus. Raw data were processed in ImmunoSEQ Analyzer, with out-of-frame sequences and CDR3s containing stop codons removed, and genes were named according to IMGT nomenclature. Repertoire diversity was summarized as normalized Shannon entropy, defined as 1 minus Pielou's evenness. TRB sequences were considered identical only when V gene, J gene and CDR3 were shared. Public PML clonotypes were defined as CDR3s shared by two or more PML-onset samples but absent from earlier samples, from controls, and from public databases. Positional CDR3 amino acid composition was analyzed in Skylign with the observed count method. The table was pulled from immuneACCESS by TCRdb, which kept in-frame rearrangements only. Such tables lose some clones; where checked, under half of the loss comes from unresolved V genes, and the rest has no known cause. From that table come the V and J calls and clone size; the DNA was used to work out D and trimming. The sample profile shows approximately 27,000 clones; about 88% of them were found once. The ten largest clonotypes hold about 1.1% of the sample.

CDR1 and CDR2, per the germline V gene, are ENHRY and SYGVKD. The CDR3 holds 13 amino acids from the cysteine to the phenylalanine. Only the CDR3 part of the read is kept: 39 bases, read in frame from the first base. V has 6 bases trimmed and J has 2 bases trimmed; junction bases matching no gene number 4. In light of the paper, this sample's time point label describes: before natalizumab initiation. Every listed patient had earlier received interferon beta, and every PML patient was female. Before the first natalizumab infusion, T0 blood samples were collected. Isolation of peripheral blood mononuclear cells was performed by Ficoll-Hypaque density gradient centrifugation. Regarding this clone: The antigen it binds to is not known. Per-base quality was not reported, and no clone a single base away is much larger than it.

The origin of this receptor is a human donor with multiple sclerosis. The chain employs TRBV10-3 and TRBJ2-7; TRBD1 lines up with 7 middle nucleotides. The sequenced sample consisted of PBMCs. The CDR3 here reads CAIRNGQAYEQYF. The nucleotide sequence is TGTGCCATCAGAAACGGACAGGCCTACGAGCAGTACTTC.